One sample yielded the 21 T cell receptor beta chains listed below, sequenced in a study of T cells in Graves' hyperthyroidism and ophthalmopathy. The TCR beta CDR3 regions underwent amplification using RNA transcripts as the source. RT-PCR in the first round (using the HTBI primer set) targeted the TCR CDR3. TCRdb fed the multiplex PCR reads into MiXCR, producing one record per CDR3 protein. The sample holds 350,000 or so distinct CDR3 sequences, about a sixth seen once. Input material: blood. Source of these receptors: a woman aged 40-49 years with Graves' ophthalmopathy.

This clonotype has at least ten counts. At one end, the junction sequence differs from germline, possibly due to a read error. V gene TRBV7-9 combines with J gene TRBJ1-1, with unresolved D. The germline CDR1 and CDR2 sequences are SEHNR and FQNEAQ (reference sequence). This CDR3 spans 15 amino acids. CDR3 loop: CASSTGSVMNTEALF. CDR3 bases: TGTGCCAGCAGCACGGGATCGGTAATGAACACTGAAGCTCTCTTT.

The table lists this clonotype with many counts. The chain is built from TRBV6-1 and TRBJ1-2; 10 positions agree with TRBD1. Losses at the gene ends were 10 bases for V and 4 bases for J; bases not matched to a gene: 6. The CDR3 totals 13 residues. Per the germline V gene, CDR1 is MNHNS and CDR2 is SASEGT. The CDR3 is CATNRDRGYGYTF. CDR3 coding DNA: TGTGCCACCAACCGGGACAGGGGCTATGGCTACACCTTC.

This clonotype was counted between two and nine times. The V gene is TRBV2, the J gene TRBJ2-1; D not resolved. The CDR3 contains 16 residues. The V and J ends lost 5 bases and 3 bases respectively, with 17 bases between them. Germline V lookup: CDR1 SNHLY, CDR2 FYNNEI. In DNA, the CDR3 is TGTGCCAGCAGTCGATCATCCCTTACCGACTACAATGAGCAGTTCTTC. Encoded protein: CASSRSSLTDYNEQFF.

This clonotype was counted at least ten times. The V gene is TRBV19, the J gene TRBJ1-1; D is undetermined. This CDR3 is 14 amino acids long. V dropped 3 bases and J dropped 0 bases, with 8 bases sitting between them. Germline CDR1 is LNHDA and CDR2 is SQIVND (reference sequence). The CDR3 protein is CASSMGVMNTEAFF. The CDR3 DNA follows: TGTGCCAGTAGTATGGGAGTCATGAACACTGAAGCTTTCTTT.

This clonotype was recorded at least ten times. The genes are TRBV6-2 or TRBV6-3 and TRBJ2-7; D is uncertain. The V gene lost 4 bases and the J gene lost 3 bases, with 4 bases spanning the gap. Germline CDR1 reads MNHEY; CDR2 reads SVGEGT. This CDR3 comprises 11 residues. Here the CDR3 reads CASSSVYEQYF. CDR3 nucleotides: TGTGCCAGCAGTTCGGTCTACGAGCAGTACTTC.

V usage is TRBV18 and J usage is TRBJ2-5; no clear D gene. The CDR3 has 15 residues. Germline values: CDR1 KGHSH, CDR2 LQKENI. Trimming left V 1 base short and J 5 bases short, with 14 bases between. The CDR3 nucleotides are TGTGCCAGCTCACCACAACCGGGTTCGTGGGAGACCCAGTACTTC. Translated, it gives CASSPQPGSWETQYF. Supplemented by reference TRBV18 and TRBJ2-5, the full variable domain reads NAGVMQNPRHLVRRRGQEARLRCSPMKGHSHVYWYRQLPEEGLKFMVYLQKENIIDESGMPKERFSAEFPKEGPSILRIQQVVRGDSAAYFCASSPQPGSWETQYFGPGTRLLVL.

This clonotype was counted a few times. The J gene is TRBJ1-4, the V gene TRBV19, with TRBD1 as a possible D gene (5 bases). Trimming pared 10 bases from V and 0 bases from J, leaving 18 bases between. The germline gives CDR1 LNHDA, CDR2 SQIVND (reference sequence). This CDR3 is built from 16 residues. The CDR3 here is CATTPGGSTTNEKLFF. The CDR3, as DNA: TGTGCCACCACGCCGGGGGGGTCCACAACTAATGAAAAACTGTTTTTT.

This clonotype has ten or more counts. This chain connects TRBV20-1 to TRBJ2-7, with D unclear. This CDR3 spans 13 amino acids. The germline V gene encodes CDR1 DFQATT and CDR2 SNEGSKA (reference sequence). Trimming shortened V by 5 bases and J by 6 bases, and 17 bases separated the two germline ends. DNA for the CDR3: TGCAGTGCTTATGGACCATCTAGAGTCGAGCAGTACTTC. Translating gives CSAYGPSRVEQYF.

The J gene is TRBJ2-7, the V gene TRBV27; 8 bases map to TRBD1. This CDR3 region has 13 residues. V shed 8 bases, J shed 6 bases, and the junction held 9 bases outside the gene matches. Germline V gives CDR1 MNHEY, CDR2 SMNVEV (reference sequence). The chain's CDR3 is CASGGTGRAEQYF. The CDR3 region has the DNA TGTGCCAGCGGCGGGACAGGACGCGCCGAGCAGTACTTC.

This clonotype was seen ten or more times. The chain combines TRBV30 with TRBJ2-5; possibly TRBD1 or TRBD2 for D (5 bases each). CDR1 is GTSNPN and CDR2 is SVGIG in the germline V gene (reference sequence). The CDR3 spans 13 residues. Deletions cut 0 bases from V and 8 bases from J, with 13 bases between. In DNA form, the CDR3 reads TGTGCCTGGAGTGTATCGGCAGGGAGCACCCAGTACTTC. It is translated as CAWSVSAGSTQYF.

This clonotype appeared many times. CDR3 amino acids: CASSLVGGQGYEQYF. The CDR3 DNA sequence: TGTGCCAGCAGTTTGGTGGGGGGACAGGGCTACGAGCAGTACTTC. The chain combines TRBV27 with TRBJ2-7; the match to TRBD1 covers 9 bases. This CDR3 is 15 amino acids long. The V gene end was trimmed by 3 bases and the J gene end by 3 bases; junction bases not matched to a gene: 6. CDR1 and CDR2 (germline): MNHEY, SMNVEV (reference sequence).

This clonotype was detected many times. CDR3 amino acids: CSVEERAIEAFF. The CDR3 bases are TGCAGCGTTGAAGAACGGGCGATTGAAGCTTTCTTT. The V call is TRBV29-1, the J call TRBJ1-1; D remains ambiguous. The V end was cut by 0 bases, the J end by 7 bases, with 9 bases between. The CDR3 runs 12 residues. CDR1 and CDR2 from the germline V gene are SQVTM and ANQGSEA.

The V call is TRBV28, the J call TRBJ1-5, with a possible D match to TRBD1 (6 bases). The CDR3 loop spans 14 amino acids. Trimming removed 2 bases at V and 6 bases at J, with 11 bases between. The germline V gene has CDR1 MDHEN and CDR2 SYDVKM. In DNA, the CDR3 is TGTGCCAGCAGTTTAGCCCAGGGGAGTCAGCCCCAGCATTTT. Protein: CASSLAQGSQPQHF.

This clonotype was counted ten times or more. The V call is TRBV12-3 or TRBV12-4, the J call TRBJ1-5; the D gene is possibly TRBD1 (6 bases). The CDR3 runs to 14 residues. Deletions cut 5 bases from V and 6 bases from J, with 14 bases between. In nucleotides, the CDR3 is TGTGCCAGCAGTCCGACAGGCGGTGGTCAGCCCCAGCATTTT. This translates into CASSPTGGGQPQHF.

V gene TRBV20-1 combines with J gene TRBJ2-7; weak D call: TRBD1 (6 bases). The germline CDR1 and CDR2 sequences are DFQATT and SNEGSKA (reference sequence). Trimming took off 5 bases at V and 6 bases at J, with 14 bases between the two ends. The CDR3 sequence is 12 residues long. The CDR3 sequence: CSAELRTVEQYF. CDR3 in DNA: TGCAGTGCTGAACTGAGGACAGTCGAGCAGTACTTC.

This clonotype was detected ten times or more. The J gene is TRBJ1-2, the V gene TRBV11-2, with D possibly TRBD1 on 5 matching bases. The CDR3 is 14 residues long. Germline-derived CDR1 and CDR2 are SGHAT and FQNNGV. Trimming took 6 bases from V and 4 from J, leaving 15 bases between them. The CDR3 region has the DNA TGTGCCAGCAGACCCTCGGGGGGGTTCTATGGCTACACCTTC. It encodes CASRPSGGFYGYTF.

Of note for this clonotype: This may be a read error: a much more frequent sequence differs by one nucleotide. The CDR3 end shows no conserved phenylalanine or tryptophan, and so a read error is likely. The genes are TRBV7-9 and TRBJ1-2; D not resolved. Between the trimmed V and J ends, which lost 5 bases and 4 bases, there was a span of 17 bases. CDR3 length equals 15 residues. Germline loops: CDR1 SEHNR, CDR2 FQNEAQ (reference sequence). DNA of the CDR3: TGTGCCAGCAGCCCCCTAGGGAGGGCCACCTATGGCTACACCCTC. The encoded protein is CASSPLGRATYGYTL.

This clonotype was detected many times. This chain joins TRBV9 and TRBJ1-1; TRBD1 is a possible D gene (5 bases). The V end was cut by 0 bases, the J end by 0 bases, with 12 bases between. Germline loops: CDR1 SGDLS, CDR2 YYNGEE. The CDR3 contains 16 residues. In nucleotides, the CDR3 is TGTGCCAGCAGCGTAGTACCAGGGCTTATGAACACTGAAGCTTTCTTT. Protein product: CASSVVPGLMNTEAFF.

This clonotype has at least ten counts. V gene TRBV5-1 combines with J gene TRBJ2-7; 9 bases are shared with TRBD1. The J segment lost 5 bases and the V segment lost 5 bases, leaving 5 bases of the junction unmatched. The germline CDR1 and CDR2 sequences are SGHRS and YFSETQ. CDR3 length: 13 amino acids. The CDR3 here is CASRTGGQDEQYF. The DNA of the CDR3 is TGCGCCAGCAGGACAGGGGGTCAAGACGAGCAGTACTTC.

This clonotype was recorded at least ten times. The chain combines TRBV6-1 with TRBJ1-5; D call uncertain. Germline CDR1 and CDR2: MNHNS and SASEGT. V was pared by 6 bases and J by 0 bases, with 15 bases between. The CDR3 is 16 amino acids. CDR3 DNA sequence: TGTGCCAGCAGCTCCAAAAGGGTTTCTAGCAATCAGCCCCAGCATTTT. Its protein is CASSSKRVSSNQPQHF.

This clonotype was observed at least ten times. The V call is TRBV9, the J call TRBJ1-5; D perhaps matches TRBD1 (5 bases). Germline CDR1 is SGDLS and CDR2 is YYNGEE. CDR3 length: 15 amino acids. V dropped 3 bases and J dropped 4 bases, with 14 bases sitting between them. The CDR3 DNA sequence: TGTGCCAGCAGCGCGGGGGGAGGATTTAATCAGCCCCAGCATTTT. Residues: CASSAGGGFNQPQHF. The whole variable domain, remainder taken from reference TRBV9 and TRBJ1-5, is DSGVTQTPKHLITATGQRVTLRCSPRSGDLSVYWYQQSLDQGLQFLIQYYNGEERAKGNILERFSAQQFPDLHSELNLSSLELGDSALYFCASSAGGGFNQPQHFGDGTRLSIL.